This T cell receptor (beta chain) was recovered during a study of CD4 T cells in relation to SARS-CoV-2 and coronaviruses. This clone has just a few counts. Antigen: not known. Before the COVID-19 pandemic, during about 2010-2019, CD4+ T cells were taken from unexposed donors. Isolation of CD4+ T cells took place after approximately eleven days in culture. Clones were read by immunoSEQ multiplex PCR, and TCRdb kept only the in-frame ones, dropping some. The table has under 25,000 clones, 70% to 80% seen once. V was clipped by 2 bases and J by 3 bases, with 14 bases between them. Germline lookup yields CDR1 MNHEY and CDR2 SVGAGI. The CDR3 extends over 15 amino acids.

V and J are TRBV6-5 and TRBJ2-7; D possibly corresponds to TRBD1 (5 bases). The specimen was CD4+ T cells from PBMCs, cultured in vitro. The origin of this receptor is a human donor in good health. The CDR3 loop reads CASSYTRLRDYEQYF. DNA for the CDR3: TGTGCCAGCAGTTACACCCGCCTCAGGGACTACGAGCAGTACTTC.